This T cell receptor beta chain was captured in a study of siplizumab effects on memory and regulatory T cells. Study observations and caveats: The apparent diversity of naive T cells exceeded that of memory cells, and naive T cells seemed to make a major contribution to the alloresponse. Confirmatory evidence of suppressive function in proliferating siplizumab-culture Tregs was not obtained. Solely a minor proportion of alloreactive clones could be assigned to unstimulated subsets.

With regard to this clone: No antigen is known for it.

Each sample yielded 90,000 to 100,000 assayed TCR templates. Libraries were prepared by immunoSEQ multiplex PCR; TCRdb keeps only in-frame clonotypes and omits some of them. The table records tens of thousands of clones, roughly 96% of them present only once. The ends lost 3 bases at V and 2 bases at J; junction bases unmatched: 7. The CDR3 runs 15 residues. Germline V lookup: CDR1 MGHDK, CDR2 SYGVNS. The source material was naive CD4+ T cells sorted from blood. The chain combines TRBV25-1 with TRBJ2-7, with TRBD1 matching 7 bases. This clonotype was sampled from a human donor in good health. CDR3 sequence: CASSEQTGIPYEQYF. The CDR3 nucleotides are TGTGCCAGCAGTGAGCAGACAGGGATTCCCTACGAGCAGTACTTC.